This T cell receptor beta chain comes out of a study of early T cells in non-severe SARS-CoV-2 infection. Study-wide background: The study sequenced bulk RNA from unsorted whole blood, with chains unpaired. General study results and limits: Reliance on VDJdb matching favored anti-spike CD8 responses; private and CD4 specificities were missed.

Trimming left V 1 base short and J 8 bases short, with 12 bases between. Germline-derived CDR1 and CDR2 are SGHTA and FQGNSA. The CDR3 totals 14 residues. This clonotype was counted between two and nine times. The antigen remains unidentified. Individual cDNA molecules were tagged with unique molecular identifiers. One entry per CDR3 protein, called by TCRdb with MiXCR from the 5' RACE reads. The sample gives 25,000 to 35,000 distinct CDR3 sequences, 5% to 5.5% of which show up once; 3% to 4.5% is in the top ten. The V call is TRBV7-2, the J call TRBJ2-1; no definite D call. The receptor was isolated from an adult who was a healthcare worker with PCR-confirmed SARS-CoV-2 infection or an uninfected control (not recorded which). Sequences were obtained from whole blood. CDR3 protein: CASSLGVRFDEQFF. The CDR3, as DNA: TGTGCCAGCAGCTTAGGGGTCCGGTTTGATGAGCAGTTCTTC. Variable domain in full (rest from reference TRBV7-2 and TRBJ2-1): GAGVSQSPSNKVTEKGKDVELRCDPISGHTALYWYRQSLGQGLEFLIYFQGNSAPDKSGLPSDRFSAERTGGSVSTLTIQRTQQEDSAVYLCASSLGVRFDEQFFGPGTRLTVL.